One sample yielded the 23 T cell receptor beta chains listed below, sequenced in a study of cytomegalovirus exposure and HLA in healthy donors. The PCR contained 60 Vbeta and 13 Jbeta primers. The table came from immunoSEQ multiplex PCR; TCRdb's copy has only in-frame clones and leaves some out. This sample contains 100,000 to 150,000 clones. The sample comprised PBMCs. The receptor set was obtained from a man between 18 and 29 years old in good health and CMV-seronegative.

The chain recombines TRBV6-6 with TRBJ1-5; 9 nucleotides line up with TRBD1. Germline CDR1 is MNHNY and CDR2 is SVGAGI (reference sequence). The CDR3 sequence is 15 residues long. Trimming took 6 bases from V and 3 from J; bases not matched to a gene: 6. The CDR3 reads CASSPGQGFNQPQHF. The CDR3 region has the DNA TGTGCCAGCAGCCCGGGACAGGGATTCAATCAGCCCCAGCATTTT.

The CDR3 DNA reads as TGCGCCAGCAGCTTGGGGGGGGATGGTGGCAATCAGCCCCAGCATTTT. This codes for CASSLGGDGGNQPQHF. The chain combines TRBV5-1 with TRBJ1-5; maybe TRBD1 (5 bases). This CDR3 is 16 amino acids long. CDR1 SGHRS and CDR2 YFSETQ come from the germline V gene. With 0 bases removed from V and 2 bases from J, the gap between germline ends came to 12 bases. Complete variable domain (other parts from reference TRBV5-1 and TRBJ1-5): KAGVTQTPRYLIKTRGQQVTLSCSPISGHRSVSWYQQTPGQGLQFLFEYFSETQRNKGNFPGRFSGRQFSNSRSEMNVSTLELGDSALYLCASSLGGDGGNQPQHFGDGTRLSIL.

The chain couples TRBV28 to TRBJ2-7; the D is unclear. The germline CDR1 and CDR2 sequences are MDHEN and SYDVKM. CDR3 size: 11 residues. V was shortened by 2 bases and J by 5 bases, with 4 bases between the two germline ends. As DNA, the CDR3 is TGTGCCAGCAGTTTAGAGGACGAGCAGTACTTC. Its translation is CASSLEDEQYF.

V gene TRBV18 combines with J gene TRBJ1-4; 8 bases map to TRBD1. The V segment lost 2 bases and the J segment 8 bases; nucleotides outside the gene matches: 13. The CDR3 has 17 residues. In germline, CDR1 is KGHSH, CDR2 LQKENI. In DNA form, the CDR3 reads TGTGCCAGCTCACCAGGACAGGGTTTGCCCCAAACAGAAAAACTGTTTTTT. It encodes CASSPGQGLPQTEKLFF. Using reference TRBV18 and TRBJ1-4 for the parts outside the CDR3, the full variable domain is NAGVMQNPRHLVRRRGQEARLRCSPMKGHSHVYWYRQLPEEGLKFMVYLQKENIIDESGMPKERFSAEFPKEGPSILRIQQVVRGDSAAYFCASSPGQGLPQTEKLFFGSGTQLSVL.

The chain uses TRBV7-9 and TRBJ2-3, with 13 nucleotides matching TRBD2. The germline V gene encodes CDR1 SEHNR and CDR2 FQNEAQ (reference sequence). Trimming at V came to 1 base and at J to 2 bases, leaving 3 bases not matched to a gene. CDR3 length: 17 residues. The CDR3 loop reads CASSLGGLAGSTDTQYF. Written as DNA, the CDR3 is TGTGCCAGCAGCTTAGGGGGACTAGCGGGATCCACAGATACGCAGTATTTT.

V and J are TRBV6-5 and TRBJ1-1; weak D call: TRBD1 (5 bases). V lost 2 bases to trimming and J lost 11 bases, with 18 bases between them. The CDR3 contains 14 residues. In germline, CDR1 is MNHEY, CDR2 SVGAGI. This CDR3 is CASSYRADGGVAFF. The CDR3 coding sequence is TGTGCCAGCAGTTACAGGGCGGACGGAGGGGTCGCTTTCTTT.

The chain combines TRBV27 with TRBJ1-5, with D possibly being TRBD1 (6 bases). CDR3 size: 15 residues. Deletions cut 4 bases from V and 5 bases from J, with 15 bases between. Germline V gene lookup returns CDR1 MNHEY and CDR2 SMNVEV (reference sequence). The CDR3 DNA is TGTGCCAGCAGTTCTCAGGGGTTACTGGATCAGCCCCAGCATTTT. Amino acids: CASSSQGLLDQPQHF.

The chain carries TRBV11-2 and TRBJ1-1, with D possibly being TRBD1 (6 bases). CDR1 and CDR2 (germline): SGHAT, FQNNGV. The CDR3 is 14 amino acids. The germline V and J ends were trimmed by 5 bases and 5 bases, with 15 bases remaining between them. The CDR3 is CASSKGMRGTEAFF. DNA of the CDR3: TGTGCCAGCAGCAAGGGAATGAGGGGGACTGAAGCTTTCTTT.

This chain links TRBV7-9 with TRBJ1-5; D call uncertain. The germline gives CDR1 SEHNR, CDR2 FQNEAQ (reference sequence). V gave up 4 bases and J gave up 2 bases, with 12 bases separating them. The CDR3 has 15 amino acids. The CDR3 spells CASSSSGEGNQPQHF. The DNA for the CDR3 is TGTGCCAGCAGCTCGTCGGGAGAGGGCAATCAGCCCCAGCATTTT.

The V call is TRBV5-1, the J call TRBJ2-1; 9 bases align to TRBD2. Germline CDR1 reads SGHRS; CDR2 reads YFSETQ. Trimming removed 2 bases from V and 7 bases from J; junction bases left unmatched: 4. This CDR3 has 14 amino acids. DNA of the CDR3: TGCGCCAGCAGCTTAGCGGGGGGTTCGAATGAGCAGTTCTTC. It is translated as CASSLAGGSNEQFF.

The CDR3 sequence: CASSPRLATYTEAFF. The CDR3 DNA sequence: TGCGCCAGCAGCCCAAGATTAGCCACCTACACTGAAGCTTTCTTT. V and J are TRBV4-1 and TRBJ1-1; D not resolved. The CDR3 contains 15 residues. V gave up 4 bases and J gave up 3 bases, with 15 bases separating them. CDR1 and CDR2 (germline): MGHRA, YSYEKL.

The V and J genes are TRBV5-5 and TRBJ1-5; D remains unclear. The length of the CDR3 is 16 residues. CDR1 SGHKS and CDR2 YYEKEE come from the germline V gene (reference sequence). V gave up 2 bases and J gave up 0 bases, with 12 bases separating them. This CDR3 reads CASSLIPGSSNQPQHF. CDR3 nucleotide sequence: TGTGCCAGCAGCTTAATTCCGGGGTCTAGCAATCAGCCCCAGCATTTT.

The chain links TRBV10-3 to TRBJ2-3; D is undetermined. Germline CDR1 is ENHRY and CDR2 is SYGVKD. This CDR3 is built from 14 residues. Deletions cut 8 bases from V and 0 bases from J, with 12 bases between. CDR3 in DNA: TGTGCCATCCGCGGTTCCGCTAGCACAGATACGCAGTATTTT. Translating it yields CAIRGSASTDTQYF.

This sequence joins TRBV10-3 and TRBJ1-5, with D uncertain. The CDR3 length is 13 residues. The germline V gene encodes CDR1 ENHRY and CDR2 SYGVKD. V gave up 2 bases and J gave up 11 bases, with 13 bases separating them. CDR3 DNA: TGTGCCATCAGTGAGGTAGTGAGTGAGACCCAGCATTTT. It specifies CAISEVVSETQHF.

The V and J genes are TRBV5-1 and TRBJ2-7; D is possibly TRBD2 (7 bases). The CDR3 loop spans 15 amino acids. V lost 4 bases to trimming and J lost 3 bases, with 17 bases between them. Germline assignment: CDR1 SGHRS and CDR2 YFSETQ. The CDR3 here is CASSEGGTPNYEQYF. Written as DNA, the CDR3 is TGCGCCAGCAGCGAGGGGGGGACGCCGAACTACGAGCAGTACTTC.

The chain is built from TRBV10-3 and TRBJ2-7, with 14 nucleotides matching TRBD2. The CDR3 is made up of 19 amino acids. The V gene end was trimmed by 1 base and the J gene end by 6 bases; junction bases not matched to a gene: 14. Germline CDR1 ENHRY, CDR2 SYGVKD. As DNA, the CDR3 is TGTGCCATCAGTGAGTTTGAGGGACTAGCGGGAGAATTGGAGCGCGAGCAGTACTTC. Residues: CAISEFEGLAGELEREQYF.

This sequence joins TRBV15 and TRBJ2-7; 11 positions agree with TRBD1. With 0 bases clipped from V and 3 bases from J, the junction kept 7 bases outside the gene matches. CDR3 length equals 17 residues. Germline V CDR1 and CDR2: LNHNV, YYDKDF (reference sequence). CDR3 sequence reads: CATSRDGGQGVFYEQYF. DNA for the CDR3: TGTGCCACCAGCAGAGATGGGGGACAGGGGGTATTCTACGAGCAGTACTTC.

The genes are TRBV7-3 and TRBJ2-3; the D gene is possibly TRBD2 (6 bases). Trimming removed 2 bases from V and 1 base from J, with 16 bases in between. Germline V lookup: CDR1 SGHTA, CDR2 FQGTGA. This CDR3 contains 17 residues. CDR3 residues: CASSLVPVTSRTDTQYF. CDR3 coding DNA: TGTGCCAGCAGCTTAGTTCCCGTGACTAGTCGCACAGATACGCAGTATTTT.

The chain links TRBV7-2 to TRBJ2-7; a weak D match, TRBD1 (7 bases). The V end lost 2 bases, the J end lost 2 bases, and 10 bases lay between the germline ends. This CDR3 region has 14 residues. Germline lookup yields CDR1 SGHTA and CDR2 FQGNSA. CDR3 sequence (DNA): TGTGCCAGCAGCTTACAGGGGGGCCCCTACGAGCAGTACTTC. It translates to CASSLQGGPYEQYF.

V gene TRBV2 combines with J gene TRBJ2-3; 15 bases are shared with TRBD2. This CDR3 comprises 18 residues. V trimming: 6 bases; J trimming: 5 bases; junction bases outside the gene matches: 12. Germline lookup yields CDR1 SNHLY and CDR2 FYNNEI. In DNA, the CDR3 is TGTGCCAGCAGCGGCGCAGCTTTGGGACTAGCGGGGGGAGATACGCAGTATTTT. Encoded protein: CASSGAALGLAGGDTQYF.

V usage is TRBV19 and J usage is TRBJ1-1, with a possible D match to TRBD1 (5 bases). This CDR3 contains 13 residues. The V end was cut by 5 bases, the J end by 5 bases, with 12 bases between. The germline V gene has CDR1 LNHDA and CDR2 SQIVND (reference sequence). The DNA of the CDR3 is TGTGCCAGTAGTGCCAGGGCCCGGACTGAAGCTTTCTTT. Protein: CASSARARTEAFF.

The CDR3 here is CASSPFWGVYNEQFF. DNA for the CDR3: TGTGCCAGCAGCCCCTTTTGGGGGGTTTACAATGAGCAGTTCTTC. V and J are TRBV9 and TRBJ2-1; D is perhaps TRBD2 (6 bases). Germline V gives CDR1 SGDLS, CDR2 YYNGEE. The CDR3 has 15 amino acids. Trimming took 4 bases from V and 4 from J, leaving 15 bases between them.

The chain employs TRBV27 and TRBJ2-5; D perhaps matches TRBD1 (5 bases). In germline, CDR1 is MNHEY, CDR2 SMNVEV (reference sequence). There are 13 residues in the CDR3. V lost 6 bases, J lost 4 bases, and 12 bases lay in between. This CDR3 reads CASRDWQGETQYF. CDR3 in DNA: TGTGCCAGCAGGGATTGGCAGGGAGAGACCCAGTACTTC.